Listed below are T cell receptor beta chains from one sample, sequenced in a study of blood T cell repertoires in COVID-19. Assay used: immunoSEQ multiplex PCR; TCRdb lists only in-frame clones, some missing. The table shows fewer than 500,000 clones, with around 90% occurring only once. Sequenced material: peripheral blood. All receptors derive from a man between 18 and 29 years old with COVID-19, enrolled during active disease. CDR3s include the opening cysteine and the closing phenylalanine or tryptophan. A D gene is named only where the DNA matches it firmly. Clone size is shown for a subset of rows, as once, few, many or a class of expanded clone.

size,V,D,J,CDR3,DNA
-,TRBV5-1,TRBD2,TRBJ2-3,CASSLGLVKGSTDTQYF,TGCGCCAGCAGCTTAGGACTAGTGAAGGGTAGCACAGATACGCAGTATTTT
-,TRBV2,-,TRBJ2-2,CASEVGRGNTGELFF,TGTGCCAGCGAAGTGGGGCGGGGGAACACCGGGGAGCTGTTTTTT
-,TRBV11-2,TRBD2,TRBJ2-7,CASSLELAMLREQYF,TGTGCCAGCAGCTTAGAACTAGCGATGCTTCGCGAGCAGTACTTC
-,TRBV3-1/TRBV3-2,-,TRBJ1-1,CASGLRNTEAFF,TGTGCCAGCGGCTTACGCAACACTGAAGCTTTCTTT
-,TRBV10-1,TRBD2,TRBJ2-1,CASSGVTSGRSNEQFF,TGCGCCAGCAGTGGGGTGACTAGCGGGAGGTCTAATGAGCAGTTCTTC
-,TRBV3-1/TRBV3-2,TRBD1,TRBJ1-2,CASSQDSTGGGYTF,TGTGCCAGCAGCCAAGATTCGACAGGGGGTGGCTACACCTTC
-,TRBV27,TRBD1,TRBJ1-1,CASSFARGLDMNTEAFF,TGTGCCAGCAGTTTCGCGAGGGGGCTGGATATGAACACTGAAGCTTTCTTT
-,TRBV5-1,TRBD1,TRBJ2-1,CASSLDRGPNNEQFF,TGCGCCAGCAGCTTGGACAGGGGTCCAAACAATGAGCAGTTCTTC
-,TRBV7-9,-,TRBJ2-2,CASSLDMGRFGELFF,TGTGCCAGCAGCTTAGATATGGGCCGGTTTGGGGAGCTGTTTTTT
-,TRBV27,TRBD1,TRBJ1-1,CASSLSATGDLNTEAFF,TGTGCCAGCAGTTTATCCGCGACAGGGGACCTAAACACTGAAGCTTTCTTT
-,TRBV27,TRBD2,TRBJ2-7,CASRTSGGYEQYF,TGTGCCAGCAGGACTAGCGGGGGGTACGAGCAGTACTTC
-,TRBV6-5,-,TRBJ2-1,CASSYSQLRDEQFF,TGTGCCAGCAGTTACTCCCAATTGCGCGATGAGCAGTTCTTC
-,TRBV29-1,-,TRBJ2-3,CSVRITDTQYF,TGCAGCGTGAGAATCACAGATACGCAGTATTTT
few,TRBV7-9,TRBD1,TRBJ1-2,CASSFSGTGVYYGYTF,TGTGCCAGCAGCTTCTCTGGGACAGGGGTTTACTATGGCTACACCTTC
few,TRBV6-6,-,TRBJ2-5,CASSQQGGQETQYF,TGTGCCAGCAGTCAACAGGGGGGGCAAGAGACCCAGTACTTC
-,TRBV27,TRBD1,TRBJ2-7,CASKTGDRVSYEQYF,TGTGCCAGCAAGACAGGGGACAGGGTCTCCTACGAGCAGTACTTC
-,TRBV5-6,-,TRBJ1-5,CASSLVGKGLQHF,TGTGCCAGCAGCTTGGTGGGTAAGGGGCTACAGCATTTT
-,TRBV5-4,-,TRBJ2-3,CASSFSGTDTQYF,TGTGCCAGCAGCTTTAGCGGCACAGATACGCAGTATTTT
-,TRBV6-2/TRBV6-3,-,TRBJ2-3,CASSQLGVYSTDTQYF,TGTGCCAGCAGCCAGCTGGGAGTTTACTCCACAGATACGCAGTATTTT
-,TRBV29-1,-,TRBJ2-2,CSVAPLQNTGELFF,TGCAGCGTTGCTCCCTTACAAAACACCGGGGAGCTGTTTTTT
-,TRBV9,-,TRBJ1-5,CASSVDGAGNQPQHF,TGTGCCAGCAGCGTAGACGGAGCGGGCAATCAGCCCCAGCATTTT
few,TRBV6-5,TRBD1,TRBJ1-6,CASSTGTGWSPLHF,TGTGCCAGCAGTACCGGGACAGGGTGGTCACCCCTCCACTTT
-,TRBV7-8,-,TRBJ1-2,CASSPQPNAGYTF,TGTGCCAGCAGCCCACAGCCTAACGCGGGCTACACCTTC
-,TRBV5-1,-,TRBJ2-1,CASSLAVYNEQFF,TGCGCCAGCAGCTTGGCGGTCTACAATGAGCAGTTCTTC
-,TRBV19,-,TRBJ2-1,CASSRGTAGYDEQFF,TGTGCCAGTAGTCGGGGTACTGCGGGGTACGATGAGCAGTTCTTC
-,TRBV4-1,-,TRBJ2-2,CASRYGGSNTGELFF,TGCGCCAGCAGATACGGCGGGTCCAACACCGGGGAGCTGTTTTTT
-,TRBV3-1/TRBV3-2,-,TRBJ1-3,CASSLAGGNTIYF,TGTGCCAGCAGCCTAGCCGGGGGAAACACCATATATTTT
-,TRBV12-3/TRBV12-4,-,TRBJ1-6,CASRKQVHSPLHF,TGTGCCAGCAGGAAACAGGTCCATTCACCCCTCCACTTT